Listed below are T cell receptor beta chains from one sample, sequenced in a study of molecular identifiers for immune sequencing clone quantification. Via MiXCR, TCRdb re-called the PCR reads, giving one row per CDR3 protein. The sample contains hundreds of thousands of distinct CDR3 sequences, approximately 20% of which appear only once. Sequencing used naive CD8+ T cells from blood, with Jurkat cell RNA spiked in. All receptors derive from a human donor in good health. Some libraries in this study had Jurkat cell RNA spiked in. CDR3s leave out the opening cysteine and the closing phenylalanine or tryptophan.

V,J,CDR3
TRBV5-6,TRBJ2-1,ASSNQRDYNEQF
TRBV6-2/TRBV6-3,TRBJ2-7,ASSPGLAGGLLSYEQY
TRBV12-3/TRBV12-4,TRBJ1-3,ASAVRAGNTIY
TRBV4-3,TRBJ2-2,ASSLDRGSTGELF
TRBV5-4,TRBJ2-7,ASSGESPYEQY
TRBV11-3,TRBJ2-7,ASSFRPVPYEQY
TRBV30,TRBJ1-1,AWSAGDYTEAF
TRBV5-6,TRBJ1-1,ASSLEGTTNTEPF
TRBV4-1,TRBJ2-7,ATGWDRGYEQY
TRBV7-9,TRBJ2-1,ASSPRVGRTSYNEQF